The 32 T cell receptor beta chains presented below share a single source sample, sequenced in a study of cytomegalovirus exposure and HLA in healthy donors. Vbeta (60) and Jbeta (13) primers were used in the PCR. Assay: immunoSEQ multiplex PCR; the TCRdb copy retains only in-frame clones and omits some. The sample consists of 200,000 or so clones, about four fifths of them appearing once. Sequenced: PBMCs. These receptors were taken from a woman aged 30 to 39 in good health and CMV-seropositive.

This chain uses TRBV15 with TRBJ1-5, with a weak D call TRBD1 (6 bases). The germline gives CDR1 LNHNV, CDR2 YYDKDF (reference sequence). The V gene lost 8 bases and the J gene lost 3 bases, with 14 bases spanning the gap. This CDR3 contains 14 residues. The CDR3 reads CATGGVGNNQPQHF. The CDR3 nucleotides read TGTGCCACCGGGGGCGTAGGGAACAATCAGCCCCAGCATTTT.

Of note for this clone: Other DNA sequences from this sample encode an identical CDR3 as well. The chain combines TRBV5-1 with TRBJ1-5, with D possibly being TRBD1 (6 bases). This CDR3 spans 15 amino acids. Per germline, CDR1 SGHRS and CDR2 YFSETQ. Trimming pared 0 bases from V and 3 bases from J, leaving 10 bases between. CDR3 nucleotides: TGCGCCAGCAGCTTGGGTCAGGGGCTCAATCAGCCCCAGCATTTT. As protein: CASSLGQGLNQPQHF.

J is TRBJ1-4 and V is TRBV23-1; D call uncertain. TRBV23-1 carries the ORF label, with uncertain function. This CDR3 comprises 14 residues. With 2 bases removed from V and 5 bases from J, the gap between germline ends came to 9 bases. In nucleotides, the CDR3 is TGCGCCAGCAGTCAACGGGGATTGAATGAAAAACTGTTTTTT. Its protein is CASSQRGLNEKLFF.

The chain carries TRBV27 and TRBJ2-7, with 7 nucleotides matching TRBD1. The CDR3 has 15 amino acids. Per germline, CDR1 MNHEY and CDR2 SMNVEV (reference sequence). J gave up 2 bases and V 6 bases, and 10 bases lay outside the gene matches. This chain's CDR3 is CASSHLPGQTYEQYF. As DNA, the CDR3 is TGTGCCAGCAGCCACCTGCCGGGACAGACCTACGAGCAGTACTTC.

The chain employs TRBV19 and TRBJ2-7, with 11 bases fitting TRBD1. Per germline, CDR1 LNHDA and CDR2 SQIVND (reference sequence). CDR3 length: 16 residues. The trim removed 3 bases at V and 3 bases at J, leaving 7 bases unmatched. The CDR3 loop reads CASSIKGGQGVYEQYF. The DNA for the CDR3 is TGTGCCAGTAGTATCAAGGGGGGACAGGGGGTCTACGAGCAGTACTTC. Together with reference TRBV19 and TRBJ2-7, the CDR3 gives the full variable domain: DGGITQSPKYLFRKEGQNVTLSCEQNLNHDAMYWYRQDPGQGLRLIYYSQIVNDFQKGDIAEGYSVSREKKESFPLTVTSAQKNPTAFYLCASSIKGGQGVYEQYFGPGTRLTVT.

Of note for this clone: Other DNA sequences within the sample encode an identical CDR3. The gene calls are TRBV4-3 and TRBJ2-7; 11 nucleotides match TRBD1. Trimming at V came to 0 bases and at J to 3 bases, leaving 7 bases not matched to a gene. This CDR3 comprises 17 residues. CDR1 is LGHNA, CDR2 YSLEER, per germline. CDR3 loop: CASSQDRSGTGGYEQYF. In DNA, the CDR3 is TGCGCCAGCAGCCAAGATCGCAGTGGGACAGGGGGCTACGAGCAGTACTTC.

V usage is TRBV19 and J usage is TRBJ1-4, with a possible D match to TRBD1 (6 bases). CDR3 length: 14 amino acids. Trimming took 5 bases from V and 8 from J, leaving 15 bases between them. CDR1 and CDR2 (germline): LNHDA, SQIVND (reference sequence). CDR3 region: CASSAYRVREKLFF. Here the CDR3 DNA reads TGTGCCAGTAGTGCCTACAGGGTGCGGGAAAAACTGTTTTTT. The complete variable domain, with remaining parts taken from reference TRBV19 and TRBJ1-4, reads DGGITQSPKYLFRKEGQNVTLSCEQNLNHDAMYWYRQDPGQGLRLIYYSQIVNDFQKGDIAEGYSVSREKKESFPLTVTSAQKNPTAFYLCASSAYRVREKLFFGSGTQLSVL.

This clone turned up a few times. The chain employs TRBV11-2 and TRBJ2-1; 10 positions match TRBD2. The V and J ends lost 5 bases and 1 base, in that order; junction bases with no gene match: 5. The germline V gene encodes CDR1 SGHAT and CDR2 FQNNGV. The CDR3 covers 16 residues. This chain's CDR3 is CASSPAGGRSYNEQFF. CDR3 sequence (DNA): TGTGCCAGCAGCCCAGCGGGAGGGAGGTCCTACAATGAGCAGTTCTTC.

This chain links TRBV5-1 with TRBJ1-2; D may be TRBD1 (6 bases). V gave up 4 bases and J gave up 8 bases, with 18 bases separating them. This CDR3 region has 14 residues. The germline V gene has CDR1 SGHRS and CDR2 YFSETQ. The chain's CDR3 is CASSQRLLQGGYTF. The CDR3, as DNA: TGCGCCAGCAGCCAAAGACTCCTCCAGGGGGGCTACACCTTC. Filled out from reference TRBV5-1 and TRBJ1-2, the complete variable domain reads KAGVTQTPRYLIKTRGQQVTLSCSPISGHRSVSWYQQTPGQGLQFLFEYFSETQRNKGNFPGRFSGRQFSNSRSEMNVSTLELGDSALYLCASSQRLLQGGYTFGSGTRLTVV.

The count of this clone is one. The chain links TRBV6-5 to TRBJ1-5; D possibly corresponds to TRBD1 (5 bases). This CDR3 contains 14 residues. Germline loops: CDR1 MNHEY, CDR2 SVGAGI. Trimming stripped 4 bases from V and 5 bases from J, with 12 bases between. This chain's CDR3 is CASSSRQSYQPQHF. In nucleotides, the CDR3 is TGTGCCAGCAGTTCACGACAGTCTTATCAGCCCCAGCATTTT.

The chain has TRBV2 and TRBJ2-1; 7 bases line up with TRBD1. Germline values: CDR1 SNHLY, CDR2 FYNNEI. The CDR3 totals 15 residues. J lost 2 bases, V lost 7 bases, and 8 bases had no gene match. CDR3 DNA sequence: TGTGCCAGCACACAGGGGCGTAGCACCTACAATGAGCAGTTCTTC. It codes for CASTQGRSTYNEQFF.

The chain recombines TRBV2 with TRBJ1-4; D unresolved. Germline assignment: CDR1 SNHLY and CDR2 FYNNEI. The germline V and J ends were trimmed by 2 bases and 8 bases, with 21 bases remaining between them. The CDR3 extends over 17 amino acids. The CDR3 DNA follows: TGTGCCAGCAGTGAATACGAAAGCGGCGGGCTAGGGGAAAAACTGTTTTTT. This encodes CASSEYESGGLGEKLFF.

V usage is TRBV5-1 and J usage is TRBJ2-7; D perhaps matches TRBD1 (6 bases). Trimming removed 2 bases from V and 5 bases from J, with 17 bases in between. The CDR3 covers 15 residues. Germline assignment: CDR1 SGHRS and CDR2 YFSETQ. CDR3 nucleotide sequence: TGCGCCAGCAGCTTTGGGCAGGGGCTAAAGAACGAGCAGTACTTC. Residues: CASSFGQGLKNEQYF.

The chain couples TRBV27 to TRBJ2-5; 10 bases fit TRBD2. Trimming removed 6 bases from V and 7 bases from J; junction bases left unmatched: 11. This CDR3 spans 15 amino acids. Per germline, CDR1 MNHEY and CDR2 SMNVEV (reference sequence). The CDR3 region has the DNA TGTGCCAGCAGAATAGCGGGAGGCCTCCTGGGGACCCAGTACTTC. Amino acid sequence: CASRIAGGLLGTQYF.

The chain links TRBV20-1 to TRBJ2-7, with no clear D. Germline V gives CDR1 DFQATT, CDR2 SNEGSKA (reference sequence). Trimming pared 4 bases from V and 3 bases from J, leaving 7 bases between. The CDR3 totals 11 residues. CDR3 coding DNA: TGCAGTGCTAACAACGTCTACGAGCAGTACTTC. This codes for CSANNVYEQYF.

The CDR3 DNA sequence: TGTGCCAGCAGCCCCACCGGGACAGAGAACACTGAAGCTTTCTTT. Translating gives CASSPTGTENTEAFF. The chain recombines TRBV7-6 with TRBJ1-1, with 7 bases fitting TRBD1. Trimming at V came to 5 bases and at J to 1 base, leaving 7 bases not matched to a gene. The V gene's germline CDR1 is SGHVS and CDR2 FNYEAQ. CDR3 length: 15 amino acids.

The chain joins TRBV14 to TRBJ1-6; 11 bases are shared with TRBD1. Per the germline V gene, CDR1 is SGHDN and CDR2 is FVKESK. The V and J ends lost 2 bases and 0 bases, in that order; junction bases with no gene match: 6. The CDR3 sequence is 19 residues long. CDR3 coding DNA: TGTGCCAGCAGCCAAAGGACAGGGGGCGCCGGCTCCTATAATTCACCCCTCCACTTT. It is translated as CASSQRTGGAGSYNSPLHF. The variable domain in full, with the rest retrieved from reference TRBV14 and TRBJ1-6, is EAGVTQFPSHSVIEKGQTVTLRCDPISGHDNLYWYRRVMGKEIKFLLHFVKESKQDESGMPNNRFLAERTGGTYSTLKVQPAELEDSGVYFCASSQRTGGAGSYNSPLHFGNGTRLTVT.

This sequence joins TRBV19 and TRBJ2-3, with 12 bases fitting TRBD2. In germline, CDR1 is LNHDA, CDR2 SQIVND (reference sequence). The trim removed 1 base at V and 3 bases at J, leaving 5 bases unmatched. CDR3 length: 17 amino acids. The CDR3 sequence is CASSIGLAGVRTDTQYF. The CDR3 DNA reads as TGTGCCAGTAGTATAGGACTAGCGGGAGTTCGAACAGATACGCAGTATTTT.

The V gene is TRBV6-5, the J gene TRBJ1-3; D is unresolved. Germline CDR1 reads MNHEY; CDR2 reads SVGAGI. V lost 3 bases, J lost 0 bases, and 9 bases lay in between. This CDR3 region has 15 residues. In DNA form, the CDR3 reads TGTGCCAGCAGTTATGGAGCCCCCTCTGGAAACACCATATATTTT. The encoded protein is CASSYGAPSGNTIYF.

This rearrangement joins TRBV9 to TRBJ2-2; the D gene is possibly TRBD2 (6 bases). Germline V lookup: CDR1 SGDLS, CDR2 YYNGEE. This CDR3 spans 15 amino acids. Trimming left V 0 bases short and J 3 bases short, with 9 bases between. CDR3 DNA: TGTGCCAGCAGCGTAGACGTAGCGGACACCGGGGAGCTGTTTTTT. It yields the protein CASSVDVADTGELFF.

The CDR3 spells CASSPRGDFGYTF. CDR3 nucleotides: TGTGCCAGCAGCCCCAGGGGGGACTTCGGCTACACCTTC. The V call is TRBV7-2, the J call TRBJ1-2, with 7 bases aligning to TRBD1. J gave up 8 bases and V 5 bases, and 8 bases lay outside the gene matches. The CDR3 runs to 13 residues. The germline gives CDR1 SGHTA, CDR2 FQGNSA.

This clone showed up just a few times. The chain couples TRBV5-6 to TRBJ2-3, with D possibly matching TRBD2 (7 bases). CDR3 length: 17 amino acids. The germline V and J ends were trimmed by 6 bases and 2 bases, with 22 bases remaining between them. Per germline, CDR1 SGHDT and CDR2 YYEEEE. The CDR3 here is CASKTQGLPIYTDTQYF. The CDR3 DNA follows: TGTGCCAGCAAAACACAGGGACTACCTATATACACAGATACGCAGTATTTT.

This chain uses TRBV7-8 with TRBJ1-1; D is uncertain. Germline lookup yields CDR1 SGHVS and CDR2 FQNEAQ. V dropped 1 base and J dropped 5 bases, with 17 bases sitting between them. The CDR3 is 16 amino acids. CDR3 sequence (DNA): TGTGCCAGCAGCTTAGAAGGAGCTCAGCCGCGGACTGAAGCTTTCTTT. Amino acid sequence: CASSLEGAQPRTEAFF.

The chain has TRBV2 and TRBJ2-5, with 7 bases fitting TRBD1. With V trimmed by 5 bases and J by 5 bases, 11 bases remained unmatched. Looked up from germline, CDR1 is SNHLY and CDR2 is FYNNEI. This CDR3 is built from 15 residues. CDR3: CASSPGQIDHETQYF. The CDR3 bases are TGTGCCAGCAGTCCGGGACAGATTGATCACGAGACCCAGTACTTC.

The chain combines TRBV2 with TRBJ2-7; 11 bases map to TRBD2. V trimming: 7 bases; J trimming: 0 bases; junction bases outside the gene matches: 17. The CDR3 sequence is 19 residues long. Per germline, CDR1 SNHLY and CDR2 FYNNEI. The CDR3 here is CASNHGGTSGLRSSYEQYF. CDR3 nucleotides: TGTGCCAGCAATCATGGCGGGACTAGCGGCCTCAGGAGCTCCTACGAGCAGTACTTC.

The chain joins TRBV19 to TRBJ2-6; maybe TRBD1 (5 bases). The V end was cut by 0 bases, the J end by 0 bases, with 9 bases between. Germline-derived CDR1 and CDR2 are LNHDA and SQIVND (reference sequence). The CDR3 runs to 17 residues. This CDR3 is CASSIDSQDSGANVLTF. The CDR3 DNA sequence: TGTGCCAGTAGTATAGACTCACAGGACTCTGGGGCCAACGTCCTGACTTTC.

This clone was detected only a few times. The chain has TRBV27 and TRBJ2-1, with D hard to call. The CDR3 has 17 residues. Germline V gene lookup returns CDR1 MNHEY and CDR2 SMNVEV (reference sequence). Between the trimmed V and J ends, which lost 4 bases and 7 bases, there was a span of 23 bases. CDR3 in DNA: TGTGCCAGCAGTTCCTCTCTGATCTTCGGTTCGGTAAATGAGCAGTTCTTC. Protein: CASSSSLIFGSVNEQFF.

The chain links TRBV7-2 to TRBJ2-4, with a possible D match to TRBD1 (6 bases). With 5 bases removed from V and 8 bases from J, the gap between germline ends came to 16 bases. Germline V CDR1 and CDR2: SGHTA, FQGNSA. There are 14 residues in the CDR3. The CDR3 spells CASSLDRTWDIQYF. In nucleotides, the CDR3 is TGTGCCAGCAGCCTCGACAGGACCTGGGACATTCAGTACTTC.

In regard to this clone: In the same sample, other DNA sequences code for this CDR3. The V gene is TRBV2, the J gene TRBJ2-5; D gene unclear. The germline V and J ends were trimmed by 4 bases and 2 bases, with 2 bases remaining between them. In germline, CDR1 is SNHLY, CDR2 FYNNEI. This CDR3 contains 11 residues. Written as DNA, the CDR3 is TGTGCCAGCAGTGTACAAGAGACCCAGTACTTC. This translates into CASSVQETQYF.

This chain connects TRBV18 to TRBJ1-5; tentative D call: TRBD1 (6 bases). Germline CDR1 is KGHSH and CDR2 is LQKENI. The CDR3 length is 12 residues. Trimming took 2 bases from V and 7 from J, leaving 6 bases between them. In DNA form, the CDR3 reads TGTGCCAGCTCACCAGGGGGCCAGCCCCAGCATTTT. It translates to CASSPGGQPQHF. Using reference TRBV18 and TRBJ1-5 for the parts outside the CDR3, the full variable domain is NAGVMQNPRHLVRRRGQEARLRCSPMKGHSHVYWYRQLPEEGLKFMVYLQKENIIDESGMPKERFSAEFPKEGPSILRIQQVVRGDSAAYFCASSPGGQPQHFGDGTRLSIL.

This chain uses TRBV5-1 with TRBJ2-2; 8 bases match TRBD2. CDR3 length equals 12 residues. The ends lost 7 bases at V and 6 bases at J; junction bases unmatched: 2. The germline gives CDR1 SGHRS, CDR2 YFSETQ. As DNA, the CDR3 is TGCGCCAGCCGGGGGGGAGCCGGGGAGCTGTTTTTT. It yields the protein CASRGGAGELFF.

The rearrangement joins TRBV15 to TRBJ1-3, with D perhaps TRBD1 (6 bases). This CDR3 spans 19 amino acids. Germline assignment: CDR1 LNHNV and CDR2 YYDKDF (reference sequence). The V and J ends lost 5 bases and 4 bases respectively, with 27 bases between them. The DNA of the CDR3 is TGTGCCACCAGCGCACCCCGATTTACAGGGCCCCAAAGGGGAAACACCATATATTTT. This translates into CATSAPRFTGPQRGNTIYF.